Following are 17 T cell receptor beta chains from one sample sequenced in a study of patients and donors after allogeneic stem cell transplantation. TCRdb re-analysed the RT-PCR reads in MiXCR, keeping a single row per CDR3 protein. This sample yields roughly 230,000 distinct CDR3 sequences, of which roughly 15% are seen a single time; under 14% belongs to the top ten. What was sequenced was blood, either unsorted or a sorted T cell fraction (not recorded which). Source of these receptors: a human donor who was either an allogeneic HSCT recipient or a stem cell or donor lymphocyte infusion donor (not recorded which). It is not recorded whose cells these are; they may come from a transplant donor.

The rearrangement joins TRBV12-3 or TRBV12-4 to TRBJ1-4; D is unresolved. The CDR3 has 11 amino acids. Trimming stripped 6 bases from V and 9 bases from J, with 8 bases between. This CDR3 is CASRDLKKLFF. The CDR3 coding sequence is TGTGCCAGCAGGGATTTAAAAAAACTGTTTTTT.

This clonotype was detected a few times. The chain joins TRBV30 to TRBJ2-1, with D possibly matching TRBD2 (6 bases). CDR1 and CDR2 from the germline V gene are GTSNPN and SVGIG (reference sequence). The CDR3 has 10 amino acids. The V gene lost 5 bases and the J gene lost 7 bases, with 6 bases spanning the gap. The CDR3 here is CAWGGNEQFF. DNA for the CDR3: TGTGCCTGGGGGGGGAATGAGCAGTTCTTC.

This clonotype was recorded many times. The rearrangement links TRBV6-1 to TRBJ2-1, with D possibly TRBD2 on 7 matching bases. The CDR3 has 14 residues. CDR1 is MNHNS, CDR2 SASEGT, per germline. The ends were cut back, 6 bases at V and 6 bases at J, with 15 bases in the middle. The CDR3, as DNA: TGTGCCAGCAGAGGGGGGGAGGCGGCCAATGAGCAGTTCTTC. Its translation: CASRGGEAANEQFF.

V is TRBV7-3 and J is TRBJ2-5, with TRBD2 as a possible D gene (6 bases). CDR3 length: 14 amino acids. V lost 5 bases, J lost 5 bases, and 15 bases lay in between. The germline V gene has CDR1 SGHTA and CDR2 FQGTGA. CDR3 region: CASSPPGEPETQYF. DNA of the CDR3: TGTGCCAGCAGCCCCCCGGGAGAACCTGAGACCCAGTACTTC.

The CDR3 DNA is TGTGCCAGTAGTATAGATTGGGTAAACACCGGGGAGCTGTTTTTT. Residues: CASSIDWVNTGELFF. J is TRBJ2-2 and V is TRBV19, with D uncertain. Trimming took off 0 bases at V and 2 bases at J, with 7 bases between the two ends. Germline assignment: CDR1 LNHDA and CDR2 SQIVND (reference sequence). The CDR3 is 15 residues long. Drawing the rest from reference TRBV19 and TRBJ2-2, the complete variable domain is DGGITQSPKYLFRKEGQNVTLSCEQNLNHDAMYWYRQDPGQGLRLIYYSQIVNDFQKGDIAEGYSVSREKKESFPLTVTSAQKNPTAFYLCASSIDWVNTGELFFGEGSRLTVL.

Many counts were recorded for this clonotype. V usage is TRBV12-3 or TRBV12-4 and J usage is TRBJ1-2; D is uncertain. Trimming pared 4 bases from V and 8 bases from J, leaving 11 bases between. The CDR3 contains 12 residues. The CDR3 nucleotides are TGTGCCAGCAGTTCCCGAGCGGGGGGCTACACCTTC. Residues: CASSSRAGGYTF.

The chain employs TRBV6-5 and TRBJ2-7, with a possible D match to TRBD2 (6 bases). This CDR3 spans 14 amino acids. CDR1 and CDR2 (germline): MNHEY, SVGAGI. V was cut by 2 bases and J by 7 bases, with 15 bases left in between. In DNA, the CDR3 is TGTGCCAGCAGTTACGTCACCGCCGGGGGTGAGCAGTACTTC. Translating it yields CASSYVTAGGEQYF.

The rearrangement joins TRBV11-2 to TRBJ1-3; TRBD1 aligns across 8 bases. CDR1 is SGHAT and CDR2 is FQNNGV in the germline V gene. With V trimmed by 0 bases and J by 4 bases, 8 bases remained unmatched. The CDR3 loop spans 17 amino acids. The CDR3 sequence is CASSLDPGQVRGNTIYF. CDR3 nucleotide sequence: TGTGCCAGCAGCTTAGACCCGGGACAGGTTCGAGGAAACACCATATATTTT.

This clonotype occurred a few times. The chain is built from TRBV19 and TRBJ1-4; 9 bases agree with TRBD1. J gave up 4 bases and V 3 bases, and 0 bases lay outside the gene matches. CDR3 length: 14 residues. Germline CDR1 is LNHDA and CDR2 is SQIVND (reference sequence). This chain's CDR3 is CASSMGQGNEKLFF. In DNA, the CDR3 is TGTGCCAGTAGTATGGGACAGGGTAATGAAAAACTGTTTTTT.

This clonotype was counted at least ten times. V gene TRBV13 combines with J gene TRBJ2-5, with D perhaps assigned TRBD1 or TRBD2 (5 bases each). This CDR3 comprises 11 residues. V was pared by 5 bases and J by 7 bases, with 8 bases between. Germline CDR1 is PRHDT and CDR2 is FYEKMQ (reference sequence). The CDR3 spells CASSTGRTQYF. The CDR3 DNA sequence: TGTGCCAGCAGCACGGGACGGACCCAGTACTTC. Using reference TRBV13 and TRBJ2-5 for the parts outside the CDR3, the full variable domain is AAGVIQSPRHLIKEKRETATLKCYPIPRHDTVYWYQQGPGQDPQFLISFYEKMQSDKGSIPDRFSAQQFSDYHSELNMSSLELGDSALYFCASSTGRTQYFGPGTRLLVL.

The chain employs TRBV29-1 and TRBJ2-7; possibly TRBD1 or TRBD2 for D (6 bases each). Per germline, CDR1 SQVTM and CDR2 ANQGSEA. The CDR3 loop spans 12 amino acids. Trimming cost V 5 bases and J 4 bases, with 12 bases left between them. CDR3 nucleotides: TGCAGCGTTCATTGGGGGGCTTACGAGCAGTACTTC. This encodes CSVHWGAYEQYF.

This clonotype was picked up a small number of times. CDR3: CASSYGLAGEQYF. Written as DNA, the CDR3 is TGTGCCAGCAGCTATGGACTAGCGGGCGAGCAGTACTTC. The chain uses TRBV11-2 and TRBJ2-7; TRBD2 matches at 11 bases. The ends lost 4 bases at V and 6 bases at J; junction bases unmatched: 2. CDR3 length equals 13 residues. Looked up from germline, CDR1 is SGHAT and CDR2 is FQNNGV.

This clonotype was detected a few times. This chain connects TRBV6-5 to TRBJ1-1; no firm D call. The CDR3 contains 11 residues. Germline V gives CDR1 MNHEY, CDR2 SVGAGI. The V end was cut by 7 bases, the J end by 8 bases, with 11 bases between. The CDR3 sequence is CASNREQEAFF. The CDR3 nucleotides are TGTGCCAGCAACCGGGAACAGGAAGCTTTCTTT.

CDR3 loop: CASSILRSFEKLFF. The CDR3 DNA reads as TGTGCCAGTAGTATTCTAAGGAGCTTCGAAAAACTGTTTTTT. V and J are TRBV19 and TRBJ1-4; D remains unclear. Germline loops: CDR1 LNHDA, CDR2 SQIVND (reference sequence). V gave up 3 bases and J gave up 8 bases, with 13 bases separating them. CDR3 length: 14 amino acids. Filled out from reference TRBV19 and TRBJ1-4, the complete variable domain reads DGGITQSPKYLFRKEGQNVTLSCEQNLNHDAMYWYRQDPGQGLRLIYYSQIVNDFQKGDIAEGYSVSREKKESFPLTVTSAQKNPTAFYLCASSILRSFEKLFFGSGTQLSVL.

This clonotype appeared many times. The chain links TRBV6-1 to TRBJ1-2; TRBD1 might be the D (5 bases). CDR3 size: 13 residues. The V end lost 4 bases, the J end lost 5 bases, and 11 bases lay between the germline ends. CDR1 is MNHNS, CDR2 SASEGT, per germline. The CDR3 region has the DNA TGTGCCAGCAGTGGGGGCTCAATTTATGGCTACACCTTC. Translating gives CASSGGSIYGYTF.

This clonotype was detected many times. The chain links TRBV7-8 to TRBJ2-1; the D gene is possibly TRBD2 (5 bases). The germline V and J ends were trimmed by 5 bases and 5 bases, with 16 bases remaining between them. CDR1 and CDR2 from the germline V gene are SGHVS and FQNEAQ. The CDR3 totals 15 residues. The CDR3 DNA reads TGTGCCAGCAGCCCTGGACTTATCGGGGACAATGAGCAGTTCTTC. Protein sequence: CASSPGLIGDNEQFF. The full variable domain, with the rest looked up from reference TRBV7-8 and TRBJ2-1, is GAGVSQSPRYKVAKRGQDVALRCDPISGHVSLFWYQQALGQGPEFLTYFQNEAQLDKSGLPSDRFFAERPEGSVSTLKIQRTQQEDSAVYLCASSPGLIGDNEQFFGPGTRLTVL.

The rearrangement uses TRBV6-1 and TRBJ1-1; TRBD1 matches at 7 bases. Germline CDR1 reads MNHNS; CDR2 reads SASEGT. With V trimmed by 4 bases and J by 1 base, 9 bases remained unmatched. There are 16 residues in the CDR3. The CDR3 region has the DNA TGTGCCAGCAGTGGGGTGGGAGGGGGCAGGAACACTGAAGCTTTCTTT. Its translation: CASSGVGGGRNTEAFF.